The sample holds a few counts of the clone carrying this T cell receptor (beta chain). Its antigen is still unknown. This record comes from a study of T cells in Graves' hyperthyroidism and ophthalmopathy. Overall study results and limits: Ophthalmopathy, which appeared later, was predicted by the model a median approximately 6 months before onset.

Trimming cost V 8 bases and J 1 base; bases outside gene matches: 0. The germline V gene has CDR1 SNHLY and CDR2 FYNNEI. This CDR3 is 12 amino acids long. Patients aged 18 to 65 had newly diagnosed hyperthyroidism that had lasted under 2 months. The source material, RNA transcripts, was used to amplify TCR beta CDR3 regions. A first-round RT-PCR of the TCR CDR3 used the HTBI primer set. MiXCR, run by TCRdb on the multiplex PCR reads, gives a single entry per CDR3 protein. The data hold roughly 380,000 distinct CDR3 sequences, with roughly 13% observed a single time. This TCR came from a woman between 55 and 75 years old with Graves' hyperthyroidism. The chain combines TRBV2 with TRBJ1-1; TRBD1 aligns across 8 bases. The specimen sequenced was blood. CDR3 loop: CASGQGNTEAFF. The CDR3 coding sequence is TGTGCCAGCGGACAGGGGAACACTGAAGCTTTCTTT.